This T cell receptor (beta chain) was profiled in a study of T cells after yellow fever vaccination. The study's findings and limits: Most clones from primary vaccination were detected again post-booster (about 96% CD4, roughly 85% CD8).

At least ten counts were recorded for this clonotype. Its specificity is unknown. The CDR3 contains 14 residues. Germline V gene lookup returns CDR1 MNHEY and CDR2 SVGAGI. V was cut by 5 bases and J by 1 base, with 11 bases left in between. Using its own MiXCR run on the 5' RACE reads, TCRdb lists one record per CDR3 protein. In the table there are 250,000 to 400,000 distinct CDR3 sequences, 3.5% to 4.5% of which are singletons. Here the sequenced sample was PBMCs, taken 15 days after the yellow fever booster vaccination. This TCR was recovered from a man younger than 35 who received the YFV17D yellow fever vaccine. This chain links TRBV6-5 with TRBJ1-1; D gene unclear. The CDR3: CASSKRVGNTEAFF. CDR3 coding DNA: TGTGCCAGCAGTAAGCGGGTCGGGAACACTGAAGCTTTCTTT.